The text below deals with one T cell receptor (beta chain). These data are taken from a study of control samples from healthy donors and cancer patients. This CDR3 comprises 17 residues. V shed 2 bases, J shed 8 bases, and the junction held 14 bases outside the gene matches. CDR1 MNHNS and CDR2 SASEGT come from the germline V gene. Here immunoSEQ multiplex PCR was the method, and the copy in TCRdb shows in-frame clones only, minus some. The repertoire consists of fewer than 250,000 clones, with about 91% occurring once and the leading ten covering over 1.5%. The sequencing input was blood. This receptor was identified in a man aged 30 to 45 in good health. V gene TRBV6-1 combines with J gene TRBJ1-3, with TRBD1 matching 8 bases. CDR3 sequence: CASSEPLQGVEEDTIYF. DNA for the CDR3: TGTGCCAGCAGTGAACCGCTACAGGGGGTCGAGGAAGACACCATATATTTT.